This T cell receptor beta chain was sequenced for a study of blood T cell repertoires in COVID-19. As for the study in general: Collection of acute and convalescent COVID-19 samples took place in the United States, Italy and Spain. Nucleic acid was either cDNA or gDNA, and it came from T cells, B-cell-depleted T cells, or PBMCs.

In the authors' workflow: It was from reference gene primer amplification that nucleated cell counts were estimated. TCRdb's table, derived via immunoSEQ multiplex PCR, lists solely in-frame clones and lacks some. Clonal size and the V and J genes are those of that table, whereas D and trimming came from the DNA. The repertoire includes over 300,000 clones, 90% of them detected once, and 5% to 8.5% sits in the top ten. Sequencing was performed on peripheral blood. The clonotype comes from a man aged 18 to 35 with active or convalescent COVID-19.

The CDR3 reads CASSGVAGGLQETQYF. Written as DNA, the CDR3 is TGCGCCAGCAGCGGGGTAGCGGGAGGTTTACAAGAGACCCAGTACTTC. This rearrangement joins TRBV5-1 to TRBJ2-5; 10 nucleotides line up with TRBD2. Germline V lookup: CDR1 SGHRS, CDR2 YFSETQ. The trim removed 4 bases at V and 2 bases at J, leaving 8 bases unmatched. The CDR3 is 16 residues long.